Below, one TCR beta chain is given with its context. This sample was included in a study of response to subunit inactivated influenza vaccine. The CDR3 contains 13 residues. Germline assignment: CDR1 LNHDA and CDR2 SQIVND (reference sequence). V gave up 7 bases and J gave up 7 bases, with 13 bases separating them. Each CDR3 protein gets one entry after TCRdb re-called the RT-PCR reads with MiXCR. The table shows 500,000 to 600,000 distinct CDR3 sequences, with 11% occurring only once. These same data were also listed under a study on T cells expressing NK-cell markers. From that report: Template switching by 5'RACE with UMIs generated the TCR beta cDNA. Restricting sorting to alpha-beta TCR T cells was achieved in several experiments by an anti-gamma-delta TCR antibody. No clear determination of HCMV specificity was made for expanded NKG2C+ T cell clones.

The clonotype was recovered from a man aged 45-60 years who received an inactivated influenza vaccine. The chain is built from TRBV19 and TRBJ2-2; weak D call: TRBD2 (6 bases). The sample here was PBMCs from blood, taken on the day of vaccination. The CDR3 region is CASTGPGGGELFF. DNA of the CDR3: TGTGCCAGTACGGGCCCCGGGGGCGGGGAGCTGTTTTTT.